Presented here are 2 T cell receptor beta chains from one specimen sequenced in a study of cytomegalovirus exposure and HLA in healthy donors. Both 60 Vbeta primers and 13 Jbeta primers went into the PCR. This table comes from immunoSEQ multiplex PCR, and its TCRdb copy is limited to in-frame clones, with some not included. The sample contains 150,000 or so clones, around 78% of which appear only once. The sequenced sample was PBMCs. The origin of the receptors is a man in his forties in good health and CMV-seronegative.

The chain links TRBV28 to TRBJ2-7, with 12 bases lining up with TRBD2. The trim removed 7 bases at V and 5 bases at J, leaving 12 bases unmatched. The CDR3 is 16 amino acids. Germline V lookup: CDR1 MDHEN, CDR2 SYDVKM. CDR3 DNA sequence: TGTGCCAGCAAAACGGACGCGACTAGCGGGAGCAACGAGCAGTACTTC. Its translation is CASKTDATSGSNEQYF.

The gene calls are TRBV12-5 and TRBJ2-2, with unresolved D. Germline loops: CDR1 LGHNT, CDR2 FRNRAP. This CDR3 is 16 amino acids long. V was clipped by 1 base and J by 0 bases, with 9 bases between them. The CDR3 DNA follows: TGTGCTAGTGGTTTGGCAGGCCCCGCGAACACCGGGGAGCTGTTTTTT. It yields the protein CASGLAGPANTGELFF. Combining the CDR3 with reference TRBV12-5 and TRBJ2-2 gives the whole variable domain DARVTQTPRHKVTEMGQEVTMRCQPILGHNTVFWYRQTMMQGLELLAYFRNRAPLDDSGMPKDRFSAEMPDATLATLKIQPSEPRDSAVYFCASGLAGPANTGELFFGEGSRLTVL.